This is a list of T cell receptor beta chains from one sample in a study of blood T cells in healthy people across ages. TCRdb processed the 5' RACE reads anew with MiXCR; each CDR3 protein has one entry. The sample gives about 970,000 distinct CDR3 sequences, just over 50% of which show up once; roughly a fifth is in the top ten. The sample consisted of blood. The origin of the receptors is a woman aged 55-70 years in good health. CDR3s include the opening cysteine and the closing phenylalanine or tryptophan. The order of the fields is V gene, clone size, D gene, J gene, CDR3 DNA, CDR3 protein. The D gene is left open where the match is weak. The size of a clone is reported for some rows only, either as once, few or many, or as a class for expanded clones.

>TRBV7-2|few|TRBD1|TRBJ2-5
TGTGCCAGCAGCCGCCGACAGGGAAGGCAAGAGACCCAGTACTTC
CASSRRQGRQETQYF
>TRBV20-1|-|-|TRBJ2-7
TGCAGTGCTAGCCTTACGGGTCGCCTCTACGAGCAGTACTTC
CSASLTGRLYEQYF
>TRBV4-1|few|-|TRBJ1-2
TGCGCCAGCAGCCAACCCGGGCCCGGTGTCTATGGCTACACCTTC
CASSQPGPGVYGYTF
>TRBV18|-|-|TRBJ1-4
TGTGCCAGCTCACCCCAAGCGAGTGAAAAACTGTTTTTT
CASSPQASEKLFF
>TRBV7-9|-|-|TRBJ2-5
TGTGCCAGCAGCTTCAGGGAGCAAGAGGCCCAGTACTTC
CASSFREQEAQYF
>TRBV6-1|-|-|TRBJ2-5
TGTGCCATAACCCGGTGGGAAGAGACCCAGTACTTC
CAITRWEETQYF
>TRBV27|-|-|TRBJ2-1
TGTGCCAGCAGTCTTAGCTTGGGGGGAGAGCAGTTCTTC
CASSLSLGGEQFF
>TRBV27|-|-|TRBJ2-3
TGTGCCAGCAGCCGAAGGGACCCCCGGGGAGATACGCAGTATTTT
CASSRRDPRGDTQYF
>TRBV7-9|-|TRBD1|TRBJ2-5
TGTGCCAGCAGCCGACAGGGACGGACCCAAGAGACCCAGTACTTC
CASSRQGRTQETQYF
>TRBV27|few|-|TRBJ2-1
TGTGCCAGCAGTACCCGTCGCCCGGCGTACAATGAGCAGTTCTTC
CASSTRRPAYNEQFF
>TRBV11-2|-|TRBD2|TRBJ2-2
TGTGCCAGCAGCCCTTCGCAACTAGCGGGAGAGGCGGACACCGGGGAGCTGTTTTTT
CASSPSQLAGEADTGELFF
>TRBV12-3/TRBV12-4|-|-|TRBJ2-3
TGTGCCAGCAGTTTAGGCGTCTCCGGACTGGGCAACACAGATACGCAGTATTTT
CASSLGVSGLGNTDTQYF
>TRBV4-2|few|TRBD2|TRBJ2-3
TGTGCCAGCAGCGTACCGGGACTAGGGGCAGATACGCAGTATTTT
CASSVPGLGADTQYF
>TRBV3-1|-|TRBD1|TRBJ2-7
TGTGCCAGCAGCGCCGACAGGGGCGCGGTTTGGGGAACCTACGAGCAGTACTTC
CASSADRGAVWGTYEQYF
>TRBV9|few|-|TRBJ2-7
TGTGCCAGCAGCGTAGCTGTCGCAGGGTCCTACGAGCAGTACTTC
CASSVAVAGSYEQYF
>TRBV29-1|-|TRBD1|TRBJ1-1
TGCAGCGTTAGGGACAGGGGCTGGACTGAAGCTTTCTTT
CSVRDRGWTEAFF
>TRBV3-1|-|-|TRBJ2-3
TGTGCCAGCAGCCATGGGCCGGCTACGCAGTATTTT
CASSHGPATQYF
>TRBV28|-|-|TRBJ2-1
TGTGCCAGCAGCCTCCATTATGAGCAGTTCTTC
CASSLHYEQFF
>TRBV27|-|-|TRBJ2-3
TGTGCCAGCAGTTCCCCGGCCGGGACTGATACGCAGTATTTT
CASSSPAGTDTQYF
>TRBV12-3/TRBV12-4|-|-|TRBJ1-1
TGTGCCAGCAGGAAGGACGGTAGATTGAACACTGAAGCTTTCTTT
CASRKDGRLNTEAFF
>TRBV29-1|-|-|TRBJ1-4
TGCAGCGTTAACCGGGACACCGGAGAAAAACTGTTTTTT
CSVNRDTGEKLFF
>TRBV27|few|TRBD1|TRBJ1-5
TGTGCCAGCAGTTTAAAAGGGGGCGAGAGTCAGCCCCAGCATTTT
CASSLKGGESQPQHF
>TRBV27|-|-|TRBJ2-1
TGTGCCAGCAGTTTACTCATCAGGAATTACAATGAGCAGTTCTTC
CASSLLIRNYNEQFF
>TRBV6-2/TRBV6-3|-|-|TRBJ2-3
TGTGCCAGCAGCCGTGCGGACCCCGGCACAGATACGCAGTATTTT
CASSRADPGTDTQYF
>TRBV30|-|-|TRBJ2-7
TGTGCCTGGGCGATTTCGATTTATACCTCCTACGAGCAGTACTTC
CAWAISIYTSYEQYF
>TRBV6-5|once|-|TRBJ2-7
TGCGCCAGCAGTCCCGGATCTTTTGGGCGTGAGCAGTACTTC
CASSPGSFGREQYF
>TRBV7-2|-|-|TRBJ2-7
TGTGCCAGCAGACCGCCCCCGGACACACTATCCTACGAGCAGTACTTC
CASRPPPDTLSYEQYF
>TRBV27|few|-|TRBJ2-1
TGTGCCAGCAGTTGGGCTGATTCCATCAATGAGCAGTTCTTC
CASSWADSINEQFF
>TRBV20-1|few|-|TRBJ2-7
TGCAGTGCTAGAATGGGCTACGAGCAGTACTTC
CSARMGYEQYF
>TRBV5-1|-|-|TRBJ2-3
TGCGCCAGCAGCTCCGGCCCGCTAAGCACAGATACGCAGTATTTT
CASSSGPLSTDTQYF
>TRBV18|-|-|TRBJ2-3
TGTGCCAGCTCACCACCAGGACAGTCGGTGACAGATACGCAGTATTTT
CASSPPGQSVTDTQYF
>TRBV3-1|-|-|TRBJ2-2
TGTGCCAGCAGCCAAGGGGACAAACGTACCGGGGAGCTGTTTTTT
CASSQGDKRTGELFF
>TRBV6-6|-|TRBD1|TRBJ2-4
TGTGCCAGCAGTTACATTGGACAGGGAACCAAAAACATTCAGTACTTC
CASSYIGQGTKNIQYF
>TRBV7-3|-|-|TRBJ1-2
TGTGCCAGCAGGGATATTTCAGGAAGCCTCGACAGGAACTATGGCTACACCTTC
CASRDISGSLDRNYGYTF
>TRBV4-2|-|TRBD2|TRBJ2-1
TGTGCCAGCAGCCAAGGGAGGACTACCGGGAGGATGCAGTTCTTC
CASSQGRTTGRMQFF
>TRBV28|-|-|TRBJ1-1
TGTGCCAGCGGCAGGGCTGAAGCTTTCTTT
CASGRAEAFF
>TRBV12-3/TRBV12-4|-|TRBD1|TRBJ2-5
TGTGCCAGCAGTTTAGTTCAGGGGGCTGTTGAGACCCAGTACTTC
CASSLVQGAVETQYF
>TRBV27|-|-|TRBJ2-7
TGTGCCACCCGAACCGGGTACTCCTACGAGCAGTACTTC
CATRTGYSYEQYF
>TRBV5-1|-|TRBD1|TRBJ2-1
TGCGCCAGCAGCCAGGGACAGGGGCGCTACAATGGGCAGTTCTTC
CASSQGQGRYNGQFF
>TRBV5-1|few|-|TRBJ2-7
TGCGCCAGCAGCTCCCCGCCCGCACCAGGGATCTACGAGCAGTACTTC
CASSSPPAPGIYEQYF
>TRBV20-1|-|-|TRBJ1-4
TGCAGTGCTAAAGAGGGTTTAACTAATGAAAAACTGTTTTTT
CSAKEGLTNEKLFF
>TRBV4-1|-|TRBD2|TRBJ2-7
TGCGCCAGCAGCCAGAAGGGACTAGCGGGAGGGACTCCTTACGAGCAGTACTTC
CASSQKGLAGGTPYEQYF
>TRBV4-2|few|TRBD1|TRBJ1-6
TGTGCCAGCAGCCAAGAAAGGGACAGGACATCGTCACCCCTCCACTTT
CASSQERDRTSSPLHF
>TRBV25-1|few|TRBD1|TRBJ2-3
TGTGCCAGCGCCAGGACAGGCAGGCATGGAGATACGCAGTATTTT
CASARTGRHGDTQYF